Each of the 4 T cell receptor beta chains below was sequenced from the same sample in a study of siplizumab effects on memory and regulatory T cells. The method was immunoSEQ multiplex PCR; TCRdb's version includes in-frame clones alone and lacks a portion of them. The sample records 95,000 to 130,000 clones, about 95% being singletons. Sequenced: non-Treg CD4+ T cells sorted from blood. The receptor set was obtained from a human donor in good health.

This clone occurred once. The chain employs TRBV29-1 and TRBJ1-2; D remains ambiguous. The CDR3 runs 11 residues. The V and J ends lost 4 bases and 3 bases respectively, with 6 bases between them. From germline, CDR1 is SQVTM and CDR2 ANQGSEA. The CDR3 sequence is CSVVGYYGYTF. For the CDR3, the DNA is TGCAGCGTTGTGGGGTACTATGGCTACACCTTC. Using reference TRBV29-1 and TRBJ1-2 for the parts outside the CDR3, the full variable domain is SAVISQKPSRDICQRGTSLTIQCQVDSQVTMMFWYRQQPGQSLTLIATANQGSEATYESGFVIDKFPISRPNLTFSTLTVSNMSPEDSSIYLCSVVGYYGYTFGSGTRLTVV.

The rearrangement links TRBV5-1 to TRBJ2-7; possible D gene TRBD1, 5 bases. Trimming pared 0 bases from V and 6 bases from J, leaving 13 bases between. The CDR3 loop spans 14 amino acids. The germline CDR1 and CDR2 sequences are SGHRS and YFSETQ. CDR3 sequence: CASSLARDKGEQYF. The DNA of the CDR3 is TGCGCCAGCAGCTTGGCCAGGGATAAGGGCGAGCAGTACTTC.

V and J are TRBV19 and TRBJ1-5; D is undetermined. Trimming stripped 3 bases from V and 0 bases from J, with 12 bases between. The CDR3 runs 16 residues. The germline gives CDR1 LNHDA, CDR2 SQIVND (reference sequence). CDR3 residues: CASSMGDPVSNQPQHF. The CDR3, as DNA: TGTGCCAGTAGTATGGGCGACCCGGTTAGCAATCAGCCCCAGCATTTT.

The chain is built from TRBV4-1 and TRBJ1-6, with 7 bases aligning to TRBD1. The CDR3 length is 15 residues. The germline CDR1 and CDR2 sequences are MGHRA and YSYEKL. Unmatched junction bases numbered 7, after V lost 4 bases and J lost 7 bases. The CDR3 DNA reads as TGCGCCAGCAGCCGGGAGGGGGCAAGCAATTCACCCCTCCACTTT. Its protein is CASSREGASNSPLHF.